This T cell receptor beta chain was sequenced during a study of blood T cell repertoires in COVID-19. Across the study: Sites across the United States, Italy and Spain contributed samples from acute and convalescent COVID-19.

This CDR3 contains 12 residues. Trimming cost V 5 bases and J 7 bases, with 11 bases left between them. Germline CDR1 is GTSNPN and CDR2 is SVGIG (reference sequence). TCRdb's copy holds only in-frame clones and misses some; the assay was immunoSEQ multiplex PCR. This table has under 60,000 clones, 79% appearing once. The origin of this receptor is a man in his 70s with acute or convalescent COVID-19. The J gene is TRBJ1-4, the V gene TRBV30, with D possibly TRBD1 on 6 matching bases. The sample consisted of peripheral blood. CDR3 protein: CAWSIQGEKLFF. The CDR3 coding sequence is TGTGCCTGGTCAATACAGGGTGAAAAACTGTTTTTT.